The present entry profiles one TCR beta chain with its context. V gave up 3 bases and J gave up 0 bases, with 15 bases separating them. The CDR3 covers 16 residues. From germline, CDR1 is MDHEN and CDR2 SYDVKM. The sample is drawn from a study of early T cells in non-severe SARS-CoV-2 infection. Attachment of unique molecular identifiers was made to individual cDNA molecules. TCRdb ran MiXCR on the 5' RACE reads and lists one entry per CDR3 protein. The sample records around 26,000 distinct CDR3 sequences, more than 3.5% being singletons. Sequences were obtained from whole blood. The gene calls are TRBV28 and TRBJ2-7; TRBD2 might be the D (5 bases). The clonotype comes from an adult who was a healthcare worker with PCR-confirmed SARS-CoV-2 infection or an uninfected control (not recorded which). This chain's CDR3 is CASSFRGGFSSYEQYF. DNA of the CDR3: TGTGCCAGCAGTTTTCGCGGCGGGTTCAGCTCCTACGAGCAGTACTTC.